The 7 T cell receptor beta chains reported below all come from one sample, sequenced in a study of patients and donors after allogeneic stem cell transplantation. From the RT-PCR reads, TCRdb called clonotypes with MiXCR, one entry per CDR3 protein. This table has tens of thousands of distinct CDR3 sequences, around a third appearing once. Sequencing input: blood, either unsorted or a sorted T cell fraction (not recorded which). All receptors come from a human donor who was either an allogeneic HSCT recipient or a stem cell or donor lymphocyte infusion donor (not recorded which). It is not recorded whose cells these are; they may come from a transplant donor.

This clonotype was counted only a few times. The CDR3 spells CSAGDREASPLHF. CDR3 DNA sequence: TGCAGTGCTGGGGACAGGGAAGCTTCACCCCTCCACTTT. The rearrangement uses TRBV20-1 and TRBJ1-6; 9 bases line up with TRBD1. Germline CDR1 DFQATT, CDR2 SNEGSKA (reference sequence). The CDR3 spans 13 residues. V trimming: 5 bases; J trimming: 9 bases; junction bases outside the gene matches: 5.

This clonotype was seen more than once but under ten times. The rearrangement joins TRBV7-9 to TRBJ2-1; D perhaps matches TRBD2 (5 bases). The CDR3 has 15 residues. The ends were cut back, 3 bases at V and 4 bases at J, with 13 bases in the middle. The germline CDR1 and CDR2 sequences are SEHNR and FQNEAQ (reference sequence). DNA of the CDR3: TGTGCCAGCAGCTTCGGTGGAGGCCCTTACAATGAGCAGTTCTTC. It is translated as CASSFGGGPYNEQFF.

This clonotype was picked up a small number of times. The J gene is TRBJ2-7, the V gene TRBV4-3; 7 bases agree with TRBD1. The CDR3 sequence is 14 residues long. After removal of 4 bases from V and 3 bases from J, the junction contained 6 bases not matched to a gene. CDR1 LGHNA and CDR2 YSLEER come from the germline V gene. The DNA for the CDR3 is TGCGCCAGCAGCCCCTCGGACAGGTACTACGAGCAGTACTTC. Its translation: CASSPSDRYYEQYF.

The CDR3 is CASSDNHEGASWEREQYF. CDR3 sequence (DNA): TGTGCCAGCAGCGACAATCACGAAGGGGCTAGCTGGGAGAGGGAGCAGTACTTC. This chain links TRBV9 with TRBJ2-7, with D perhaps TRBD1 or TRBD2 (5 bases each). V was pared by 3 bases and J by 7 bases, with 29 bases between. Germline values: CDR1 SGDLS, CDR2 YYNGEE. CDR3 length: 18 residues. Filled out from reference TRBV9 and TRBJ2-7, the complete variable domain reads DSGVTQTPKHLITATGQRVTLRCSPRSGDLSVYWYQQSLDQGLQFLIQYYNGEERAKGNILERFSAQQFPDLHSELNLSSLELGDSALYFCASSDNHEGASWEREQYFGPGTRLTVT.

This clonotype has at least ten counts. CDR3 protein: CASSSAARVRGANVLTF. The CDR3 region has the DNA TGTGCCAGCAGTTCCGCAGCCAGGGTTCGTGGGGCCAACGTCCTGACTTTC. The chain uses TRBV27 and TRBJ2-6; weak D call: TRBD1 (5 bases). CDR1 is MNHEY, CDR2 SMNVEV, per germline (reference sequence). The CDR3 covers 17 residues. V shed 4 bases and J shed 3 bases, with 16 bases lying between them.

This clonotype appeared many times. The rearrangement uses TRBV5-1 and TRBJ1-1; no definite D call. Trimming took off 2 bases at V and 7 bases at J, with 12 bases between the two ends. The germline V gene encodes CDR1 SGHRS and CDR2 YFSETQ. This CDR3 is 13 amino acids long. CDR3 sequence reads: CASSFLQDGEAFF. The CDR3 coding sequence is TGCGCCAGCAGCTTTCTCCAGGATGGTGAAGCTTTCTTT.

The chain links TRBV10-3 to TRBJ2-1; TRBD2 is a possible D gene (6 bases). The germline CDR1 and CDR2 sequences are ENHRY and SYGVKD. With 4 bases removed from V and 8 bases from J, the gap between germline ends came to 27 bases. This CDR3 is 18 amino acids long. The DNA for the CDR3 is TGTGCCATCAGTGCTTCCTTGGGGCTAGGCGGGATGGGAGATGAGCAGTTCTTC. It yields the protein CAISASLGLGGMGDEQFF.